This TCR beta chain was identified in a study of blood T cell repertoires in COVID-19. The V and J ends lost 7 bases and 2 bases, in that order; junction bases with no gene match: 8. This CDR3 contains 15 residues. Germline values: CDR1 LGHNT, CDR2 FRNRAP. In the authors' workflow: Estimates of nucleated cell counts were drawn from the amplification of reference gene primers. Some clones are missing from TCRdb's copy, which holds only in-frame ones; the method was immunoSEQ multiplex PCR. V and J calls plus clone size are reproduced from that table; the DNA served to infer D and trimming. The top ten clones hold around 6.2% of a sample with over 150,000 clones, around 83% of them seen once.

The chain recombines TRBV12-5 with TRBJ2-3; TRBD1 matches 8 bases. What was sequenced was PBMCs or T cells enriched from blood (not recorded which). This receptor was obtained from a man in his forties who had recovered from COVID-19. The CDR3, as DNA: TGTGCTAGTGTTTTAACAGGGGGGCCCACAGATACGCAGTATTTT. Translated, it gives CASVLTGGPTDTQYF.